The clone carrying this T cell receptor beta chain showed up many times. The data derive from a study of blood T cell repertoires in COVID-19. In the study overall: Sites in the United States, Italy and Spain provided acute and convalescent COVID-19 samples. The analysed material was cDNA or gDNA that came from T cells, B-cell-depleted T cells, or PBMCs.

Clones were sequenced by immunoSEQ multiplex PCR, and TCRdb holds only the in-frame ones, with some missing. The repertoire has 100,000 or so clones, 82% of them found once; the top ten carry roughly 15%. The receptor was derived from a woman older than 75 with acute or convalescent COVID-19. The sequencing input was peripheral blood.

CDR3: CSVEIPAVIPWGAEAFF. Here the CDR3 DNA reads TGCAGCGTTGAAATCCCCGCGGTCATCCCTTGGGGCGCTGAAGCTTTCTTT. The gene calls are TRBV29-1 and TRBJ1-1; a weak D match, TRBD1 (5 bases). The CDR3 sequence is 17 residues long. The germline CDR1 and CDR2 sequences are SQVTM and ANQGSEA. Trimming cost V 2 bases and J 6 bases, with 25 bases left between them.